This T cell receptor (beta chain) was captured in a study of control samples from healthy donors and cancer patients. Using immunoSEQ multiplex PCR, the repertoire was profiled, and TCRdb retains in-frame clones only, with some absent. The sample consists of about 83,000 clones, 91% of them appearing once. This CDR3 is 15 amino acids long. Germline V gives CDR1 MNHNY, CDR2 SVGAGI (reference sequence). Trimming removed 4 bases at V and 7 bases at J, with 19 bases between. The origin of this receptor is a man in his fifties in good health. The material sequenced was blood. The chain couples TRBV6-6 to TRBJ1-2; D is uncertain. CDR3 in DNA: TGTGCCAGCAGTTCCGGCCGAGAGCCGACGGCTGGCTACACCTTC. Its protein is CASSSGREPTAGYTF.